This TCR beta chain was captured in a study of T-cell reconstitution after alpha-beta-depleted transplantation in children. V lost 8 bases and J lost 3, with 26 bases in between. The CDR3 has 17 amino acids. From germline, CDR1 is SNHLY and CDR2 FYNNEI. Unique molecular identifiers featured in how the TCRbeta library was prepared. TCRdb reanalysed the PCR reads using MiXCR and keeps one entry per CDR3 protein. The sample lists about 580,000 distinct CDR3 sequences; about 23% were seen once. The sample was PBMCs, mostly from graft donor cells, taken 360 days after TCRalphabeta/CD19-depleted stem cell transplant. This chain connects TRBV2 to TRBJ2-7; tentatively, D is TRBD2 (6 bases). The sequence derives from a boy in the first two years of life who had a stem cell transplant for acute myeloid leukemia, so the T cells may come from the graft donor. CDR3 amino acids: CASGGTETEVPYYEQYV. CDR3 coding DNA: TGTGCCAGCGGGGGGACGGAAACGGAGGTCCCCTACTACGAGCAGTACGTC.